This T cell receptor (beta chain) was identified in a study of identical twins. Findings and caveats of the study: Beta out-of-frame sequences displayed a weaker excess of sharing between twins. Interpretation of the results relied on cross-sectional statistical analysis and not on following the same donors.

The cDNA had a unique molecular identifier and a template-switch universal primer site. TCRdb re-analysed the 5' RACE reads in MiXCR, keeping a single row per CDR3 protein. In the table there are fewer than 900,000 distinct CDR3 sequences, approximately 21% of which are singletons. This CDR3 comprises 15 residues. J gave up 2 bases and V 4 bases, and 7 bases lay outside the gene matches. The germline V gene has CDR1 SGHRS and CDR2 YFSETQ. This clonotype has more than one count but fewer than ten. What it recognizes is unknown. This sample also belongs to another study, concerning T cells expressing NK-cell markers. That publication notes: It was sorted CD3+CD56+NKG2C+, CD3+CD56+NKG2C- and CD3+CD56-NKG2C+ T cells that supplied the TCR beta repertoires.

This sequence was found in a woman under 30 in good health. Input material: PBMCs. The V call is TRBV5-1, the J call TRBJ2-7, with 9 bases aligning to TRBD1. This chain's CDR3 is CASSNRQGEAYEQYF. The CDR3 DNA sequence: TGCGCCAGCAGCAACCGACAGGGGGAAGCCTACGAGCAGTACTTC.